The present T cell receptor beta chain was sequenced within a study of response to subunit inactivated influenza vaccine. MiXCR, run by TCRdb on the RT-PCR reads, gives a single entry per CDR3 protein. Of about 480,000 distinct CDR3 sequences in the sample, 10% to 15% were seen once. The germline V gene encodes CDR1 DFQATT and CDR2 SNEGSKA (reference sequence). Trimming stripped 3 bases from V and 2 bases from J, with 18 bases between. The CDR3 contains 16 residues. The sample holds many counts of this clonotype. The chain couples TRBV20-1 to TRBJ2-3; tentatively, D is TRBD2 (6 bases). This material consisted of PBMCs from blood, taken roughly 6 weeks after vaccination. The sequence was obtained from a middle-aged man who received an inactivated influenza vaccine. This chain's CDR3 is CSASEMRDFLTDTQYF. CDR3 nucleotides: TGCAGTGCTAGTGAGATGAGGGACTTCCTCACAGATACGCAGTATTTT.